This TCR beta chain was profiled in a study of cytomegalovirus exposure and HLA in healthy donors. The PCR had 60 Vbeta and 13 Jbeta primers. TCRdb keeps only in-frame clones here, not all; method: immunoSEQ multiplex PCR. The sample has a few hundred thousand clones; about 93% are singletons. V was cut by 4 bases and J by 3 bases, with 17 bases left in between. Germline V CDR1 and CDR2: SGHRS, YFSETQ. The CDR3 contains 15 residues. This clonotype was sampled from a girl aged 2 to 9 in good health and CMV-seronegative. The sequenced material came from PBMCs. This chain joins TRBV5-1 and TRBJ2-7; TRBD2 might be the D (5 bases). The DNA for the CDR3 is TGCGCCAGCAGCCAGGTTTTTGCGGGTGACTACGAGCAGTACTTC. This encodes CASSQVFAGDYEQYF.